The sequence of this T cell receptor beta chain was determined in a study of T cells in Graves' hyperthyroidism and ophthalmopathy. Study context: Before any treatment, at initial diagnosis, peripheral blood was collected.

Amplification of TCR beta CDR3 regions was performed using RNA transcripts as template. HTBI primers drove first-round RT-PCR of the TCR CDR3. One entry per CDR3 protein, called by TCRdb with MiXCR from the multiplex PCR reads. The table lists about 360,000 distinct CDR3 sequences, about 13% of them singletons. PBMCs were derived from about 9.1 ml fresh peripheral blood. General study points: Patients with ophthalmopathy were separated from those with stable hyperthyroidism by a 13 V-J model. Clonotypes that were expanded in thyroid above 0.001 mostly appeared in blood too.

There are many counts of this clonotype. Its antigen is still unknown. The clonotype comes from a young man with Graves' hyperthyroidism that later progressed to Graves' ophthalmopathy. The sample taken for sequencing was blood.

CDR3 in amino acids: CASGPSRGAEQFF. CDR3 nucleotides: TGTGCTAGTGGTCCAAGTCGGGGAGCTGAGCAGTTCTTC. This chain joins TRBV12-5 and TRBJ2-1, with a possible D match to TRBD2 (5 bases). This CDR3 region has 13 residues. Trimming left V 5 bases short and J 9 bases short, with 14 bases between. Germline lookup yields CDR1 LGHNT and CDR2 FRNRAP.